The clone carrying this T cell receptor (beta chain) was seen many times. Its antigen is not known. Time point reported: newly diagnosed GD, antithyroid drugs for less than 3 months. Preparation of the TCR library used RNA extracted from PBMCs. This sample is part of a study of regulatory T cells in long-lasting Graves disease. Broader study findings: Small sample size may have lowered accuracy.

This CDR3 contains 14 residues. The V gene's germline CDR1 is SQVTM and CDR2 ANQGSEA. V dropped 5 bases and J dropped 0 bases, with 11 bases sitting between them. Through Arm-PCR of CDR3 regions and iRepertoire HTBI primers, TCR beta libraries were built. TCRdb passed the multiplex PCR reads through MiXCR, listing each CDR3 protein once. This table holds about 440,000 distinct CDR3 sequences, about 17% found once. The sample was also reused in another study, on T cells in Graves' hyperthyroidism and ophthalmopathy.

The TCR sequence derives from a young woman with Graves disease. This rearrangement joins TRBV29-1 to TRBJ2-1; D unclear. Sequencing used peripheral blood mononuclear cells (PBMCs), obtained at new diagnosis, from a patient treated with antithyroid drugs. The CDR3 DNA reads TGCAGCGTTAGTGGCACGAGCTCCTACAATGAGCAGTTCTTC. This encodes CSVSGTSSYNEQFF.